This T cell receptor beta chain derives from a study of shared clonotypes between healthy human individuals. Overall study results and limits: A handful of donors held about 5% of naive CD4 clonotypes in common.

Positive CCR7 selection of CD45RO-negative cells yielded the naive CD8 cells, and terminally differentiated effector memory CD45RA+ cells were excluded. Recent acute infections and vaccinations were absent in the healthy HIV-negative adult donors. To note about this clone: Its specificity is unknown.

V lost 7 bases and J 4 bases, leaving 9 bases between the germline ends. CDR1 LNHDA and CDR2 SQIVND come from the germline V gene (reference sequence). There are 12 residues in the CDR3. Several immunoSEQ plates received, in even portions, the genomic DNA of each subset. In the source study's methods: ImmunoSEQ junction-only sequences lacked quality scores, so their filtering differed. Sequencing was performed with immunoSEQ multiplex PCR; in TCRdb, only in-frame clones are kept and a portion is missing. The V and J calls and clone size come from that table; D and trimming were worked out from the DNA. The table lists about 2 million clones, about 95% of them singletons.

The sequenced sample was naive CD8+ T cells sorted from blood. The clonotype comes from a man in his late teens or twenties in good health. V and J are TRBV19 and TRBJ2-3; no clear D gene. This CDR3 is CASTMGPDTQYF. The CDR3 DNA sequence: TGTGCCAGTACCATGGGCCCAGATACGCAGTATTTT.